The T cell receptor (beta chain) described here comes from a study of OX40 agonist ivuxolimab in advanced cancers. Study-wide context: People who had prior anti-PD-1, anti-PD-L1 or anti-CTLA-4 therapy could take part, and approximately 43% had some. Findings and limits, study-wide: Expanded clones were, on average, more numerous among CD8+ T cells than CD4+.

Exclusion of a patient followed from autoimmune disease history or systemic immunosuppression. This clone was seen a few times. Antigen unknown. The assay was immunoSEQ multiplex PCR, and TCRdb's table has in-frame clones only and misses some. The data contain around 60,000 clones, about 90% of them singletons. The length of the CDR3 is 13 residues. Trimming removed 0 bases from V and 7 bases from J, with 9 bases in between. Germline loops: CDR1 MNHEY, CDR2 SVGAGI. The origin of this receptor is an adult with an advanced solid tumor such as melanoma, head and neck, liver or kidney cancer. This chain uses TRBV6-5 with TRBJ1-2; D might be TRBD1 (5 bases). The specimen was CD4+ or CD8+ T cells sorted from blood, collected in a trial of the OX40 agonist ivuxolimab. The CDR3 is CASSYSLGLGYTF. The CDR3 coding sequence is TGTGCCAGCAGTTACTCTTTGGGGCTTGGCTACACCTTC.